This T cell receptor (beta chain) was identified during a study of T-cell reconstitution after alpha-beta-depleted transplantation in children. General study points: Diversity and T-cell counts at one year after transplant derived mostly from new T cells. At around two months after transplant, the alpha-beta T cells were reportedly derived from several hundred expanded clones that came from non-depleted graft cells. After transplant, high TCRbeta diversity at day 60 in some patients arose from surviving recipient T cells and thymic progenitors.

This clonotype occurred a few times. The antigen remains unidentified. Unique molecular identifiers featured in how the TCRbeta library was prepared. From the PCR reads, TCRdb called clonotypes with MiXCR, one entry per CDR3 protein. The repertoire holds roughly 310,000 distinct CDR3 sequences, with about a quarter as singletons. CDR1 is DFQATT, CDR2 SNEGSKA, per germline (reference sequence). Trimming removed 6 bases from V and 7 bases from J; junction bases left unmatched: 19. CDR3 length equals 16 residues. The gene calls are TRBV20-1 and TRBJ2-7, with TRBD2 identical over 9 bases. This receptor was obtained from a male patient aged 10-17 years who had a stem cell transplant for acute lymphoblastic leukemia, so the T cells may come from the graft donor. This specimen was PBMCs, mostly from graft donor cells, taken 180 days after TCRalphabeta/CD19-depleted stem cell transplant. This CDR3 reads CSAKPPGSGRRGEQYF. DNA of the CDR3: TGCAGTGCCAAACCTCCTGGTAGCGGGAGAAGGGGGGAGCAGTACTTC.